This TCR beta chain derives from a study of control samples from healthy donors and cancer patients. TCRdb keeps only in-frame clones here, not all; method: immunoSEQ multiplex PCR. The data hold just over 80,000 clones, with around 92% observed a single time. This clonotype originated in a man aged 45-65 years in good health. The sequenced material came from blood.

The CDR3 here is CASSPERGAQYNEQFF. In nucleotides, the CDR3 is TGTGCCAGCTCACCAGAGCGGGGGGCTCAATACAATGAGCAGTTCTTC. This chain joins TRBV18 and TRBJ2-1; 9 bases are a match to TRBD2. CDR3 size: 16 residues. The germline V gene has CDR1 KGHSH and CDR2 LQKENI. Trimming took 2 bases from V and 4 from J; bases not matched to a gene: 6.